This is a list of T cell receptor beta chains from one sample in a study of long-term antiretroviral therapy in people with HIV. The assay was immunoSEQ multiplex PCR, and TCRdb's table has in-frame clones only and misses some. The sample carries around 29,000 clones, 95% recorded once. Sequenced here: unsorted PBMCs, sampled 5.3 years after starting antiretroviral therapy. Source of these receptors: a man aged 30 to 45 with HIV. Both conserved end residues are trimmed from each CDR3. Each record gives: V gene, J gene, CDR3 protein.

V gene: TRBV27; J gene: TRBJ2-2; CDR3 protein: ASMFRIGTGSGELI
V gene: TRBV7-8; J gene: TRBJ2-5; CDR3 protein: ASSFLQGFQETQY
V gene: TRBV30; J gene: TRBJ2-7; CDR3 protein: AWSPGVGEQY
V gene: TRBV28; J gene: TRBJ2-7; CDR3 protein: ASSFLRDGDYEQY
V gene: TRBV27; J gene: TRBJ1-2; CDR3 protein: ACDRTGLRYGYT
V gene: TRBV2; J gene: TRBJ1-1; CDR3 protein: ASVKGKNTEAF
V gene: TRBV4-2; J gene: TRBJ2-5; CDR3 protein: ASSQGGQGQETQY
V gene: TRBV7-2; J gene: TRBJ2-6; CDR3 protein: ASSLELAGASGANVLT
V gene: TRBV2; J gene: TRBJ2-1; CDR3 protein: ASSEALGGGAGF
V gene: TRBV7-7; J gene: TRBJ1-5; CDR3 protein: ASSLGRKRGHNQPQH
V gene: TRBV10-2; J gene: TRBJ2-2; CDR3 protein: ASSTRQGNTGELF
V gene: TRBV7-2; J gene: TRBJ2-5; CDR3 protein: ASSSGTGAGRGQY
V gene: TRBV7-9; J gene: TRBJ2-1; CDR3 protein: ASSLMSSYNEQF
V gene: TRBV19; J gene: TRBJ2-1; CDR3 protein: ASSHPRGVIRSYNEQF
V gene: TRBV2; J gene: TRBJ1-2; CDR3 protein: ASSGAGEFYGYT
V gene: TRBV7-3; J gene: TRBJ2-7; CDR3 protein: ASSLGRGSGEQY
V gene: TRBV4-1; J gene: TRBJ2-1; CDR3 protein: ASSSAGPYTNEQF
V gene: TRBV6-5; J gene: TRBJ2-7; CDR3 protein: ASSYGQGDEQY
V gene: TRBV19; J gene: TRBJ2-2; CDR3 protein: ASSLTGSDTGELF
V gene: TRBV5-7; J gene: TRBJ2-7; CDR3 protein: ASSLLQDPSYEQY
V gene: TRBV27; J gene: TRBJ1-1; CDR3 protein: ASSLSETTEAF
V gene: TRBV19; J gene: TRBJ2-2; CDR3 protein: ASSIDEGWNTGELF
V gene: TRBV30; J gene: TRBJ1-4; CDR3 protein: AWSGQVLREKLF
V gene: TRBV19; J gene: TRBJ1-6; CDR3 protein: ASRGSSYNSPLH
V gene: TRBV19; J gene: TRBJ1-4; CDR3 protein: ASMIPGTADEKLF
V gene: TRBV4-2; J gene: TRBJ2-3; CDR3 protein: ASSQSLGRTDTQY
V gene: TRBV7-9; J gene: TRBJ2-7; CDR3 protein: ASSPRTGRTRWGQY
V gene: TRBV13; J gene: TRBJ2-7; CDR3 protein: ASRSGRKGYEQY
V gene: TRBV5-1; J gene: TRBJ2-7; CDR3 protein: ASSLLSRGHEQY
V gene: TRBV7-2; J gene: TRBJ2-7; CDR3 protein: ASSSDWSGEQY
V gene: TRBV5-6; J gene: TRBJ2-7; CDR3 protein: ASSPQAGGGFLFEWEQY
V gene: TRBV7-7; J gene: TRBJ2-2; CDR3 protein: ASSLAGGNTGELF
V gene: TRBV2; J gene: TRBJ2-7; CDR3 protein: ASSRTSSVGEQY
V gene: TRBV5-1; J gene: TRBJ2-3; CDR3 protein: ASSLTGSTDTQY
V gene: TRBV5-1; J gene: TRBJ2-6; CDR3 protein: ASSFAGGDSGANVLT
V gene: TRBV30; J gene: TRBJ2-7; CDR3 protein: AWSVGQGVIYEQY
V gene: TRBV6-6; J gene: TRBJ2-3; CDR3 protein: ASSPTSSSTQY
V gene: TRBV9; J gene: TRBJ1-2; CDR3 protein: ASSVGGGGSFYGYT
V gene: TRBV2; J gene: TRBJ2-4; CDR3 protein: ASSESVAKNIQY
V gene: TRBV28; J gene: TRBJ2-7; CDR3 protein: ASSGGGLAGGRYEQY
V gene: TRBV4-2; J gene: TRBJ1-2; CDR3 protein: ASSPAPGQGYYGYT
V gene: TRBV7-6; J gene: TRBJ1-1; CDR3 protein: ASSTRGTEAF